Below, one T cell receptor (beta chain) is given with its context. The antigen remains undetermined. These data belong to a study of cytomegalovirus exposure and HLA in healthy donors. Study overall: Clustering assigned about 79% of the roughly 370 genotyped donors to the Caucasian-associated ancestry cluster.

This CDR3 comprises 18 residues. Vbeta (60) and Jbeta (13) primers were used in the PCR. The assay was immunoSEQ multiplex PCR, and TCRdb's table has in-frame clones only and misses some. This sample has 100,000 to 150,000 clones, with 81% found just once. Overall study findings and caveats: In vitro confirmation showed a few CMV-associated chains to be CMV antigen specific. In an earlier analysis, most TCR beta V segments were productive about 90% or about 30% of the time.

Sequenced input: PBMCs. The rearrangement uses TRBV12-2 and TRBJ2-2; the listed D gene, TRBD1, was not tested against the DNA. TRBV12-2 is listed as a pseudogene. This receptor was obtained from a woman under 40 in good health and CMV-seronegative. The CDR3 reads CASRLGVGGGGVAGELFF. The CDR3 nucleotides read TGTGCAAGTCGCTTAGGAGTAGGGGGCGGTGGAGTCGCCGGGGAGCTGTTTTTT.